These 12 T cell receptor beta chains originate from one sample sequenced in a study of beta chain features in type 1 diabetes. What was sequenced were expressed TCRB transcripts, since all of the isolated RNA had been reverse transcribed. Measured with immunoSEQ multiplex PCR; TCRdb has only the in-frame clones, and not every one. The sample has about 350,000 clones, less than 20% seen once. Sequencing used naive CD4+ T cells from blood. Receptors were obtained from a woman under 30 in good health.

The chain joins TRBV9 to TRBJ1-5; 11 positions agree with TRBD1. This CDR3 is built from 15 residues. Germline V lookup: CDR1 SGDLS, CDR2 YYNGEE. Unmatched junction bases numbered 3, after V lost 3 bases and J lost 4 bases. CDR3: CASSEGDRGNQPQHF. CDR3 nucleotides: TGTGCCAGCAGCGAGGGGGACAGGGGGAATCAGCCCCAGCATTTT.

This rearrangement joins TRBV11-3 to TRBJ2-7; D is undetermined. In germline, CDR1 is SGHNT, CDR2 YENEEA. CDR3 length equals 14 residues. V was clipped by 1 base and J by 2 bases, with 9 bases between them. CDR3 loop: CASSLGGSPYEQYF. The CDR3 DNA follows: TGTGCCAGCAGCTTAGGCGGCAGCCCCTACGAGCAGTACTTC. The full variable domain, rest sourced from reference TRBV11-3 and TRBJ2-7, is EAGVVQSPRYKIIEKKQPVAFWCNPISGHNTLYWYLQNLGQGPELLIRYENEEAVDDSQLPKDRFSAERLKGVDSTLKIQPAELGDSAVYLCASSLGGSPYEQYFGPGTRLTVT.

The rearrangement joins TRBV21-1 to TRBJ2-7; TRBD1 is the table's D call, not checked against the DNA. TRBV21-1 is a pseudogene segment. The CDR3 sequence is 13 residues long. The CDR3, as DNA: TGTGCCAGCATTTGCCAGGGGTGGTACGAGCAGTACTTC. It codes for CASICQGWYEQYF.

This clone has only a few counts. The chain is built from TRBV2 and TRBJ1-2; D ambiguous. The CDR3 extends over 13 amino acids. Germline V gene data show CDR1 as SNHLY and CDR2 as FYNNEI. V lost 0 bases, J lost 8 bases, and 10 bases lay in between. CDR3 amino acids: CASSEAGRGGYTF. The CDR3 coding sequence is TGTGCCAGCAGTGAAGCAGGGCGGGGAGGCTACACCTTC.

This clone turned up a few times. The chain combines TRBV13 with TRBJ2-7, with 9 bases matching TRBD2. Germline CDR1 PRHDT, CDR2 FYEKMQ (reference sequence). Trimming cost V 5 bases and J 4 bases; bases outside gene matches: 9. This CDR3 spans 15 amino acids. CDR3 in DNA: TGTGCCAGCAGCCGTGGCGGGAGGGCCTCTTACGAGCAGTACTTC. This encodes CASSRGGRASYEQYF.

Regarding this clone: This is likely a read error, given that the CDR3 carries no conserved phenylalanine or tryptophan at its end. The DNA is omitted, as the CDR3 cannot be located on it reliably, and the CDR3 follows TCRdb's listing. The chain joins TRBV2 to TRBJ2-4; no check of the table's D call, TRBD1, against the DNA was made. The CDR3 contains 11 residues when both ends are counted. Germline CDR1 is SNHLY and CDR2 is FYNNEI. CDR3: CASSEGTPKSL.

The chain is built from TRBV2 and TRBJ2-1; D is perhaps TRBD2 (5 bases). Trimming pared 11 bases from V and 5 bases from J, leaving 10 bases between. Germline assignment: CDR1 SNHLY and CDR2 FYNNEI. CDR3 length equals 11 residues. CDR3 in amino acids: CAGSRNNEQFF. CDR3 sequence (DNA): TGTGCCGGGAGTCGGAACAATGAGCAGTTCTTC.

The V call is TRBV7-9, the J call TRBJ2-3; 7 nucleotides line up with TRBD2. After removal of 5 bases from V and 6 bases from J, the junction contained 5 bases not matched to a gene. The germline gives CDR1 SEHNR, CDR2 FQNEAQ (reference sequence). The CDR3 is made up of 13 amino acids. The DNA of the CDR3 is TGTGCCAGCAGCGAAAGCGGGACCGATACGCAGTATTTT. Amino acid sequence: CASSESGTDTQYF. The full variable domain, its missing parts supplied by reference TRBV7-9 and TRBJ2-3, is DTGVSQNPRHKITKRGQNVTFRCDPISEHNRLYWYRQTLGQGPEFLTYFQNEAQLEKSRLLSDRFSAERPKGSFSTLEIQRTEQGDSAMYLCASSESGTDTQYFGPGTRLTVL.

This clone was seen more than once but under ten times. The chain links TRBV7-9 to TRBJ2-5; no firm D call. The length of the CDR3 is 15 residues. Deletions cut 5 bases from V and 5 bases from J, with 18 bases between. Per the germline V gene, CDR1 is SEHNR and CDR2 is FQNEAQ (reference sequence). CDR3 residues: CASSPRRVGAETQYF. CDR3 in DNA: TGTGCCAGCAGCCCAAGACGAGTCGGAGCGGAGACCCAGTACTTC.

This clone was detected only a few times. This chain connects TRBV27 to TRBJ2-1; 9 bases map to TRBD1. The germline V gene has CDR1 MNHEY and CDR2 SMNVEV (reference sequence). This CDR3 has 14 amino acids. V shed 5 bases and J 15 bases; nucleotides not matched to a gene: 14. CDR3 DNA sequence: TGTGCCAGCAGTCCGTACCGGGACAGGGAATTGCTGTTCTTC. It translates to CASSPYRDRELLFF.

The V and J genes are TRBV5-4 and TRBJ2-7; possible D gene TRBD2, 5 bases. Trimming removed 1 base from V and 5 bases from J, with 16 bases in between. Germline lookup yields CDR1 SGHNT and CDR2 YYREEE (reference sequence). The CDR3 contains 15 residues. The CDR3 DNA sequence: TGTGCCAGCAGCTTGTCTGGAGGAGTTACGGACGAGCAGTACTTC. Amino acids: CASSLSGGVTDEQYF.

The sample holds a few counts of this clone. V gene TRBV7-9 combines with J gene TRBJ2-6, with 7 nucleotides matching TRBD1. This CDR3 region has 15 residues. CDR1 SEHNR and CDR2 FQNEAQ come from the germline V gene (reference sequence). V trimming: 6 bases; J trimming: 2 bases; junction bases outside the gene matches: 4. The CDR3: CASRADRAGANVLTF. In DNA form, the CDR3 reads TGTGCCAGCAGAGCTGACAGGGCTGGGGCCAACGTCCTGACTTTC.